This T cell receptor beta chain originates from a study of blood T cell repertoires in COVID-19. Study-wide context: Some COVID-19 samples were acute and others convalescent; all came from the United States, Italy and Spain.

As originally analysed: Amplification with reference gene primers provided the estimates of nucleated cell counts. Repertoires were generated with immunoSEQ multiplex PCR, while TCRdb's copy carries only in-frame clones and drops some. For V, J and clone size, that table is used; D and trimming come from the DNA. The table lists 250,000 to 300,000 clones, 88% of them singletons. Germline V CDR1 and CDR2: MGHRA, YSYEKL. CDR3 length equals 15 residues. J was trimmed by 1 base and V by 3 bases; bases with no gene match: 4. The sample taken for sequencing was peripheral blood. J is TRBJ2-3 and V is TRBV4-1; 7 bases are a match to TRBD2. This sequence was found in a middle-aged woman who had recovered from COVID-19. The CDR3: CASSQGLAGTDTQYF. DNA of the CDR3: TGCGCCAGCAGCCAGGGCCTAGCGGGCACAGATACGCAGTATTTT.